These 21 T cell receptor beta chains share one sample of origin, sequenced in a study of response to subunit inactivated influenza vaccine. Via MiXCR, TCRdb re-called the RT-PCR reads, giving one row per CDR3 protein. The data show 450,000 to 550,000 distinct CDR3 sequences, 25% seen once. The specimen was CD4+ T cells sorted from PBMCs, collected roughly 5 days after vaccination. These receptors originate from a man in his fifties who received an inactivated influenza vaccine.

The CDR3 sequence: CASRDFGQGQFF. CDR3 nucleotide sequence: TGTGCCAGCAGGGATTTCGGACAGGGGCAGTTCTTC. The chain carries TRBV6-2 or TRBV6-3 and TRBJ2-1; 8 nucleotides match TRBD1. CDR1 is MNHEY, CDR2 SVGEGT, per germline. The CDR3 covers 12 residues. V shed 6 bases and J 12 bases; nucleotides not matched to a gene: 7.

The chain carries TRBV20-1 and TRBJ1-1; D gene ambiguous. This CDR3 comprises 11 residues. V lost 5 bases and J 4 bases, leaving 8 bases between the germline ends. Germline lookup yields CDR1 DFQATT and CDR2 SNEGSKA (reference sequence). CDR3 amino acids: CSAERGTEAFF. The CDR3 DNA reads TGCAGTGCTGAGCGAGGCACTGAAGCTTTCTTT.

CDR3 sequence (DNA): TGTGCCAGCAGCGTGCGGGGGCCGGGGGAGCAGTACTTC. It yields the protein CASSVRGPGEQYF. J is TRBJ2-7 and V is TRBV5-8, with D maybe TRBD2 (7 bases). The CDR3 sequence is 13 residues long. In germline, CDR1 is SGHTS, CDR2 YDEGEE. The V and J ends lost 4 bases and 7 bases respectively, with 15 bases between them.

V is TRBV7-8 and J is TRBJ2-1; D call uncertain. CDR3 length: 15 amino acids. V lost 7 bases and J lost 2, with 15 bases in between. Germline loops: CDR1 SGHVS, CDR2 FQNEAQ. The CDR3 DNA reads TGTGCCAGCAACTATTACAAAGGCCCCTACAATGAGCAGTTCTTC. Amino acids: CASNYYKGPYNEQFF.

This clonotype has only a few counts. V is TRBV12-3 or TRBV12-4 and J is TRBJ2-5, with a weak D call TRBD2 (6 bases). Trimming stripped 2 bases from V and 4 bases from J, with 11 bases between. The CDR3 has 14 residues. The CDR3 spells CASSLLASAETQYF. The CDR3 DNA follows: TGTGCCAGCAGTTTATTGGCTAGCGCAGAGACCCAGTACTTC.

The sample holds many counts of this clonotype. The V call is TRBV2, the J call TRBJ2-6, with D possibly being TRBD1 or TRBD2 (5 bases each). This CDR3 has 15 amino acids. V lost 7 bases to trimming and J lost 0 bases, with 10 bases between them. Germline lookup yields CDR1 SNHLY and CDR2 FYNNEI. For the CDR3, the DNA is TGTGCCAGCAAGCTGGGACCCTCTGGGGCCAACGTCCTGACTTTC. It encodes CASKLGPSGANVLTF.

The chain combines TRBV7-2 with TRBJ2-5; 8 bases map to TRBD2. V gave up 2 bases and J gave up 4 bases; unmatched junction bases: 9. Germline CDR1 SGHTA, CDR2 FQGNSA. The CDR3 extends over 16 amino acids. The CDR3 loop reads CASSLSMAGGRETQYF. CDR3 nucleotides: TGTGCCAGCAGCTTATCTATGGCGGGGGGTCGAGAGACCCAGTACTTC. Together with reference TRBV7-2 and TRBJ2-5, the CDR3 gives the full variable domain: GAGVSQSPSNKVTEKGKDVELRCDPISGHTALYWYRQSLGQGLEFLIYFQGNSAPDKSGLPSDRFSAERTGGSVSTLTIQRTQQEDSAVYLCASSLSMAGGRETQYFGPGTRLLVL.

A few counts support this clonotype. The chain links TRBV2 to TRBJ2-1; 11 bases fit TRBD2. After removal of 6 bases from V and 4 bases from J, the junction contained 8 bases not matched to a gene. CDR1 is SNHLY and CDR2 is FYNNEI in the germline V gene. The CDR3 has 16 amino acids. CDR3 loop: CASRVLAGGVYNEQFF. The DNA for the CDR3 is TGTGCCAGCAGGGTCCTAGCGGGGGGTGTATACAATGAGCAGTTCTTC.

About this clonotype itself: One junction end disagrees with the germline gene, perhaps due to a read error. The chain joins TRBV7-2 to TRBJ2-5; 8 bases are a match to TRBD2. CDR1 and CDR2 (germline): SGHTA, FQGNSA. There are 15 residues in the CDR3. Here the CDR3 DNA reads TGTGCCAGCGGCTTAGTACTAGCGGAAGCCGAGACCCAGTACTTC. Residues: CASGLVLAEAETQYF.

The CDR3 coding sequence is TGTGCCAGCAGCTCACCGGGACTAGCGGGGGGGCCGAATGAGCAGTTCTTC. Residues: CASSSPGLAGGPNEQFF. The genes are TRBV21-1 and TRBJ2-1; the D call in the table, TRBD2, was not verified against the DNA. TRBV21-1 is a documented pseudogene. The CDR3 spans 17 residues.

This clonotype has just a few counts. This chain links TRBV12-3 or TRBV12-4 with TRBJ2-3; the match to TRBD2 covers 12 bases. With 5 bases clipped from V and 4 bases from J, the junction kept 4 bases outside the gene matches. The CDR3 spans 15 residues. The CDR3 nucleotides are TGTGCCAGCAGTCCTAGCGGGGGGGCGGCAGATACGCAGTATTTT. It translates to CASSPSGGAADTQYF.

This clonotype was counted a few times. This chain connects TRBV20-1 to TRBJ1-5; D gene uncertain. The CDR3 has 15 residues. Trimming took 3 bases from V and 0 from J, leaving 12 bases between them. Looked up from germline, CDR1 is DFQATT and CDR2 is SNEGSKA (reference sequence). The CDR3 DNA is TGCAGTGCTAGTCAAACCGTCTATAGCAATCAGCCCCAGCATTTT. It codes for CSASQTVYSNQPQHF.

The V gene is TRBV7-2, the J gene TRBJ2-5; D is uncertain. This CDR3 spans 15 amino acids. V was clipped by 0 bases and J by 0 bases, with 8 bases between them. Germline-derived CDR1 and CDR2 are SGHTA and FQGNSA. The CDR3 coding sequence is TGTGCCAGCAGCTTAGCCCCAGAGAACCAAGAGACCCAGTACTTC. This codes for CASSLAPENQETQYF.

This chain links TRBV11-2 with TRBJ2-7; no clear D gene. The length of the CDR3 is 15 residues. The V and J ends lost 5 bases and 2 bases respectively, with 16 bases between them. CDR1 and CDR2 (germline): SGHAT, FQNNGV. For the CDR3, the DNA is TGTGCCAGCAGCCGCGGACGTCACATGACCTACGAGCAGTACTTC. Protein sequence: CASSRGRHMTYEQYF.

In DNA, the CDR3 is TGCGCCAGCAGCTTCTTAGGGGGCGAGGCAGATACGCAGTATTTT. Translation gives CASSFLGGEADTQYF. This chain links TRBV5-1 with TRBJ2-3, with 7 bases lining up with TRBD1. V lost 2 bases to trimming and J lost 4 bases; unmatched junction nucleotides: 7. The CDR3 is 15 residues long. CDR1 SGHRS and CDR2 YFSETQ come from the germline V gene.

The chain combines TRBV5-1 with TRBJ2-3, with TRBD1 identical over 9 bases. Trimming took 2 bases from V and 3 from J; bases not matched to a gene: 10. CDR3 length: 17 residues. Per germline, CDR1 SGHRS and CDR2 YFSETQ. The CDR3 sequence: CASSFGGQGRGTDTQYF. The CDR3 DNA sequence: TGCGCCAGCAGCTTTGGCGGACAGGGGAGAGGGACAGATACGCAGTATTTT. Full variable domain (remainder filled in from reference TRBV5-1 and TRBJ2-3): KAGVTQTPRYLIKTRGQQVTLSCSPISGHRSVSWYQQTPGQGLQFLFEYFSETQRNKGNFPGRFSGRQFSNSRSEMNVSTLELGDSALYLCASSFGGQGRGTDTQYFGPGTRLTVL.

This rearrangement joins TRBV7-9 to TRBJ1-4; 9 bases are a match to TRBD1. The CDR3 is made up of 15 amino acids. V lost 5 bases and J lost 8; bases outside the gene matches: 9. CDR1 and CDR2 from the germline V gene are SEHNR and FQNEAQ (reference sequence). CDR3 amino acids: CASSNPGQGSEKLFF. In DNA, the CDR3 is TGTGCCAGCAGCAATCCGGGACAGGGAAGCGAAAAACTGTTTTTT.

This clonotype has just a few counts. The chain couples TRBV20-1 to TRBJ2-3; 8 bases fit TRBD2. Germline CDR1 and CDR2: DFQATT and SNEGSKA (reference sequence). The CDR3 has 16 amino acids. V was clipped by 6 bases and J by 1 base; unmatched bases: 12. The CDR3 DNA sequence: TGCAGTGCAGGGTTTAATGCGGGGGGTCGCACAGATACGCAGTATTTT. Residues: CSAGFNAGGRTDTQYF.

This clonotype was picked up a small number of times. The CDR3 sequence: CASSSLPPPGQIKNIQYF. Written as DNA, the CDR3 is TGTGCCAGCAGCAGCCTGCCACCTCCGGGACAGATCAAAAACATTCAGTACTTC. The chain links TRBV11-1 to TRBJ2-4; 7 bases agree with TRBD1. The germline gives CDR1 SGHAT, CDR2 FQDESV (reference sequence). The V segment lost 5 bases and the J segment 3 bases; nucleotides outside the gene matches: 16. The CDR3 is 18 amino acids.

The chain employs TRBV28 and TRBJ2-6; D is uncertain. The CDR3 totals 13 residues. CDR1 is MDHEN and CDR2 is SYDVKM in the germline V gene. Trimming cost V 4 bases and J 11 bases, with 12 bases left between them. CDR3 in amino acids: CASSSILSYVLTF. The CDR3 DNA is TGTGCCAGCAGTTCAATACTAAGTTACGTCCTGACTTTC.

This clonotype occurred a few times. This sequence joins TRBV5-6 and TRBJ2-3; D perhaps matches TRBD1 (6 bases). Germline loops: CDR1 SGHDT, CDR2 YYEEEE. CDR3 size: 14 residues. Trimming took 1 base from V and 3 from J, leaving 9 bases between them. The CDR3, as DNA: TGTGCCAGCAGCTTGTTACAGGGAACAGATACGCAGTATTTT. As protein: CASSLLQGTDTQYF. The complete variable domain, with remaining parts taken from reference TRBV5-6 and TRBJ2-3, reads DAGVTQSPTHLIKTRGQQVTLRCSPKSGHDTVSWYQQALGQGPQFIFQYYEEEERQRGNFPDRFSGHQFPNYSSELNVNALLLGDSALYLCASSLLQGTDTQYFGPGTRLTVL.